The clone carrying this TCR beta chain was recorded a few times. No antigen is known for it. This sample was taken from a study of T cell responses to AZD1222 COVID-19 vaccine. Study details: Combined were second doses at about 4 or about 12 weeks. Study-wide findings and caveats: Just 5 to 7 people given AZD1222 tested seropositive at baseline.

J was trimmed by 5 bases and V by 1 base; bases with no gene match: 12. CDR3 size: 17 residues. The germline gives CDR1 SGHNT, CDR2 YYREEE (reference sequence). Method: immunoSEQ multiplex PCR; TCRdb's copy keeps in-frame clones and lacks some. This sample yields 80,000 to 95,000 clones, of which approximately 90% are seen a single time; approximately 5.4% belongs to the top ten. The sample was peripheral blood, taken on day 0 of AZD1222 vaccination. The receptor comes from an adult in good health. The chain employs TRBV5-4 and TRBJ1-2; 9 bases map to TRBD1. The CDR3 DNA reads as TGTGCCAGCAGCTTGCCGGGACAGGGCATAGGACTGTATGGCTACACCTTC. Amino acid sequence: CASSLPGQGIGLYGYTF.